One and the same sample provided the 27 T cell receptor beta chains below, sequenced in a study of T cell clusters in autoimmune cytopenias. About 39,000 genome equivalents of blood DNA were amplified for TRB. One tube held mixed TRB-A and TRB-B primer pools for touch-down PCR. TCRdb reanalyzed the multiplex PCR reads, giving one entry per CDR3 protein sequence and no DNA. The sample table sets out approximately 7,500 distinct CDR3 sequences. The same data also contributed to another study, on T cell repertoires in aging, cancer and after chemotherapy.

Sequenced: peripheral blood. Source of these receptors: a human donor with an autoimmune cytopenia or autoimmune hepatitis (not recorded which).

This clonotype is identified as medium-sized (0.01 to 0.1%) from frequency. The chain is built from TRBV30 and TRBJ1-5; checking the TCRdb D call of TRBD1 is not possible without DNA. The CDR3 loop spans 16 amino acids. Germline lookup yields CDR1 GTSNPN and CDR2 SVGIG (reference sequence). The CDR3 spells CAWRAAGWTGNQPQHF.

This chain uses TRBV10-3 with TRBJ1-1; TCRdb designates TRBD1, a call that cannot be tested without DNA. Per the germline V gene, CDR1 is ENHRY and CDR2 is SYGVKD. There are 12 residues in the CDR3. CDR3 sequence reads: CAASGTLVEAFF.

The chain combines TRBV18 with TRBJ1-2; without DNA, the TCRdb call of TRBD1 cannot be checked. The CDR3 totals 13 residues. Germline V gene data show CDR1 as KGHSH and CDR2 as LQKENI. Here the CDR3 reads CASSRGQEVGYTF.

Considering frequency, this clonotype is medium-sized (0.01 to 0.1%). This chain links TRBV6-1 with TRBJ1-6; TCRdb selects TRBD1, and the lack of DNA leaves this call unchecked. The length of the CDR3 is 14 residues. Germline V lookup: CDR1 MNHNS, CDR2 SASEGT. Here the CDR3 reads CASSGTVGNSPLHF.

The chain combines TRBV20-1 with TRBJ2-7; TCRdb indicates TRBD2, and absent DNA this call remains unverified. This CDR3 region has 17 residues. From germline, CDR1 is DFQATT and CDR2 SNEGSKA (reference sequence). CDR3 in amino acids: CSAKAPYGGRAAYEQYF.

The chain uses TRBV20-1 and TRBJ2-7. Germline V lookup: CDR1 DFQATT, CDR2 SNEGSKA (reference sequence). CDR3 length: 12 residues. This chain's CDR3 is CSATGPLYEQYF.

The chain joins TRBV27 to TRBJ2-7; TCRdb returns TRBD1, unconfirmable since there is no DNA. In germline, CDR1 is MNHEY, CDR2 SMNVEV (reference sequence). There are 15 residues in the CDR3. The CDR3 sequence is CASSPGDTTSYEQYF.

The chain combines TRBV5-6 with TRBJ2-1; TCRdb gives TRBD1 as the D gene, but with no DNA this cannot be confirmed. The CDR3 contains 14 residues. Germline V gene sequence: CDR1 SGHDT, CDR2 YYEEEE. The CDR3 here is CASSWTARYNEQFF.

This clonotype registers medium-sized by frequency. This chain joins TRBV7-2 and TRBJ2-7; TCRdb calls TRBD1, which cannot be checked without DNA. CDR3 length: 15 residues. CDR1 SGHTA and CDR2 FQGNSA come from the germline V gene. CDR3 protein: CASSPRTGGTYEQYF.

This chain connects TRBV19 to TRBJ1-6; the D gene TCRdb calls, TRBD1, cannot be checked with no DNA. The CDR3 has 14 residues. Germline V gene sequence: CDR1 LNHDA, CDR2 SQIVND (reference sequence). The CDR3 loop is CASSRRDTNSPLHF. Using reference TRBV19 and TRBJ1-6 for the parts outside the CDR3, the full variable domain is DGGITQSPKYLFRKEGQNVTLSCEQNLNHDAMYWYRQDPGQGLRLIYYSQIVNDFQKGDIAEGYSVSREKKESFPLTVTSAQKNPTAFYLCASSRRDTNSPLHFGNGTRLTVT.

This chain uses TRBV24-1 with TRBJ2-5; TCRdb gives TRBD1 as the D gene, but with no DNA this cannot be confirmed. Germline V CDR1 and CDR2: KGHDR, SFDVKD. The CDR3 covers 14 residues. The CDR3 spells CATSDPGQQETQYF.

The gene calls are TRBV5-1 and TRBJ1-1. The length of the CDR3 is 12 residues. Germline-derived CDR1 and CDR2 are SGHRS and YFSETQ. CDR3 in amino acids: CASRKKNTEAFF.

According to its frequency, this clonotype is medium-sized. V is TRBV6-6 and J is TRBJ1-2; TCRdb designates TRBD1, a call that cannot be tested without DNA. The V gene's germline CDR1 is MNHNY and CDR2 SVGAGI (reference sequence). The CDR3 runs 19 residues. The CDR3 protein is CASRGTSAPGSGGNYGYTF.

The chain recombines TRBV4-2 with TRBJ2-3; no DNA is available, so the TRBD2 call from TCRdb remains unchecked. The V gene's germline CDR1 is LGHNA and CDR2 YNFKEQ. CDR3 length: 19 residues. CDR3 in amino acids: CASSQSGRGFSGGTDTQYF.

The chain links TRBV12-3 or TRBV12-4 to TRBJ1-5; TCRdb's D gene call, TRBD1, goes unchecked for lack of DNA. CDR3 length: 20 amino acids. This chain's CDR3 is CASSFRSGLGGFSSNQPQHF.

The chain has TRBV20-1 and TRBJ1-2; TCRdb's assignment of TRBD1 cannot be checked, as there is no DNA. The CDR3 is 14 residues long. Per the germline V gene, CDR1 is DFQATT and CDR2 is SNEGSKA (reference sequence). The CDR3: CSARDLQGVFGYTF.

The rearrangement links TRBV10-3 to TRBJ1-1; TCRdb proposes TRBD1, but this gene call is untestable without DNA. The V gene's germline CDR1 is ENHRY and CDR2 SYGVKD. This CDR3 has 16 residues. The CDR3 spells CAISPGQGGMNTEAFF.

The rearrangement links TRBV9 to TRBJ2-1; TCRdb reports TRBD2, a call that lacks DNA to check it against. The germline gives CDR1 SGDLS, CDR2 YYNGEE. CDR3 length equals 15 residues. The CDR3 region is CASSDRTSGGTQQFF.

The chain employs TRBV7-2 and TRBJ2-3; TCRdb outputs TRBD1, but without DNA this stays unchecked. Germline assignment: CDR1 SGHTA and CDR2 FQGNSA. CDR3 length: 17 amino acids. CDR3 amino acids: CASSSRTGALSTDTQYF.

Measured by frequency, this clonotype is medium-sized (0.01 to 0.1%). The CDR3 here is CASSLLPAGLDWGTGTDTQYF. The chain has TRBV7-6 and TRBJ2-3; TCRdb outputs TRBD2, but without DNA this stays unchecked. Germline CDR1 is SGHVS and CDR2 is FNYEAQ. The CDR3 extends over 21 amino acids.

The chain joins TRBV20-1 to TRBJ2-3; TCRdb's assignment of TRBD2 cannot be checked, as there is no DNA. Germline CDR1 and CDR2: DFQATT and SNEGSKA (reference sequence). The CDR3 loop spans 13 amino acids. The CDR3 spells CSARDRAGNTQYF.

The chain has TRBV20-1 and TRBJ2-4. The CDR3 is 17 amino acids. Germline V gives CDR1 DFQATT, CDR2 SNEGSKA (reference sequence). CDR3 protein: CSARGPYLHIGKNIQYF.

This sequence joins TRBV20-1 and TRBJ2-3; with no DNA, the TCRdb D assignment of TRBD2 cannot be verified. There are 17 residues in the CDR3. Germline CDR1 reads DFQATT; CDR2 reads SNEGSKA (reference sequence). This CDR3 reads CSARRLAGGSSTDTQYF.

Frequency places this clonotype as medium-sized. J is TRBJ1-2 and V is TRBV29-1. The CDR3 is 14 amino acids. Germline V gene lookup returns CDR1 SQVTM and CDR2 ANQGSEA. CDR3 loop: CSVATFGGDYGYTF.

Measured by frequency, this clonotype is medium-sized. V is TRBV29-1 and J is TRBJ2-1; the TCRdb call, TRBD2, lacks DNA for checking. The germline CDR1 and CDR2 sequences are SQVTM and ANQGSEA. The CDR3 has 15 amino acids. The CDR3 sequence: CSVWTLGGAYNEQFF.

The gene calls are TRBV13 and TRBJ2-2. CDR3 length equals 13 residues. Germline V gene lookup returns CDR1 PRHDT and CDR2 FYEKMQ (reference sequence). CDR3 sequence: CASRFGISGELFF.

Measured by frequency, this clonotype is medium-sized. CDR3 loop: CSAIGTGGLVGYGYTF. This sequence joins TRBV20-1 and TRBJ1-2; TCRdb's assignment of TRBD1 cannot be checked, as there is no DNA. The CDR3 length is 16 residues. CDR1 and CDR2 from the germline V gene are DFQATT and SNEGSKA (reference sequence).